Listed below are T cell receptor beta chains from one sample, sequenced in a study of T cell responses to AZD1222 COVID-19 vaccine. Sequenced by immunoSEQ multiplex PCR; TCRdb stores in-frame clones only, minus some. The sample lists approximately 93,000 clones, roughly 90% occurring once. This material consisted of peripheral blood, taken 28 days after the second AZD1222 dose. These receptor sequences come from an adult who received the AZD1222 COVID-19 vaccine. CDR3s leave out the opening cysteine and the closing phenylalanine or tryptophan. The order of the fields is V gene, clone size, J gene, CDR3 protein. The size of a clone is reported for some rows only, either as once, few or many, or as a class for expanded clones.

TRBV4-2	few	TRBJ1-2	ASSQDAYSYT
TRBV6-5	-	TRBJ1-6	ASSYSIRQRRGPLH
TRBV27	-	TRBJ2-3	ATRFGGTDTQY
TRBV4-3	once	TRBJ1-2	ASSQDPGIHYGYT
TRBV4-1	-	TRBJ1-4	ASSQGLVSRKLF
TRBV4-3	-	TRBJ1-5	ASSQDPGQPQH
TRBV11-2	-	TRBJ1-1	ASSYTGVSEAF
TRBV4-2	-	TRBJ2-1	ASREERGGRNEQF
TRBV6-1	-	TRBJ1-4	ASRESTTGVAEKLF
TRBV29-1	-	TRBJ2-5	SVEGGNIEKETQY
TRBV18	-	TRBJ2-3	ASSPQTTASTDTQY
TRBV6-5	-	TRBJ1-6	ASSSPRHPVLLLH
TRBV28	few	TRBJ2-7	ASSTPVAEQY
TRBV5-4	-	TRBJ2-6	ASSQPGRDSGANVLT
TRBV10-2	-	TRBJ2-5	ASNLSGAQETQY
TRBV4-2	-	TRBJ2-3	ASSQPGLDTDTQY
TRBV5-1	once	TRBJ2-7	ASSATKTSVAINEQY
TRBV7-6	-	TRBJ2-7	ASSLGQGVRNEQY
TRBV11-2	-	TRBJ2-1	ASSLRLDAVQF
TRBV9	-	TRBJ2-3	ASSAGTGGDTQY
TRBV10-2	-	TRBJ2-3	ASSEFWGADTQY
TRBV12-3/TRBV12-4	-	TRBJ1-4	ASSLYGTEKLF
TRBV14	-	TRBJ1-3	ASSPGLVNTIY
TRBV7-8	few	TRBJ1-2	ASSLPSGGSGRFT
TRBV6-5	-	TRBJ2-1	ASSYSPSSYNEQF
TRBV15	-	TRBJ2-7	ATSRATGGGYSYEQY
TRBV27	once	TRBJ2-2	ASSLSFGSGELF
TRBV7-9	-	TRBJ1-4	ASSLLSGVSVEKLF
TRBV15	-	TRBJ2-1	ATSRGTGGSYNEQF
TRBV6-1	-	TRBJ1-1	ASSEREVTEAF
TRBV6-2/TRBV6-3	-	TRBJ1-1	ASSTPGGVTEAF
TRBV7-9	-	TRBJ1-2	ASSTRQAGYGYT
TRBV6-5	-	TRBJ1-2	ASSPLTGINYGYT
TRBV6-2/TRBV6-3	-	TRBJ1-1	ASSYWGLMNTEAF
TRBV4-2	once	TRBJ1-3	ASSQEGEFAGNTIY
TRBV29-1	-	TRBJ1-2	SVGVRQGAFGYT
TRBV9	-	TRBJ1-3	ASSVGGVEPGNTIY
TRBV29-1	-	TRBJ2-7	SVEDDQESYEQY
TRBV27	-	TRBJ2-1	ASSRKAGGPYNEQF
TRBV7-2	-	TRBJ2-7	ASSSTQKTGREQY
TRBV9	-	TRBJ2-3	ASSGLTGGGDTQY
TRBV7-3	-	TRBJ2-7	ASSPRDRVEQY
TRBV12-3/TRBV12-4	-	TRBJ1-4	ASRAGQGQKLF
TRBV10-3	-	TRBJ2-3	AIGNLRGLTDTQY
TRBV7-3	-	TRBJ1-1	ASSPDRDTEAF